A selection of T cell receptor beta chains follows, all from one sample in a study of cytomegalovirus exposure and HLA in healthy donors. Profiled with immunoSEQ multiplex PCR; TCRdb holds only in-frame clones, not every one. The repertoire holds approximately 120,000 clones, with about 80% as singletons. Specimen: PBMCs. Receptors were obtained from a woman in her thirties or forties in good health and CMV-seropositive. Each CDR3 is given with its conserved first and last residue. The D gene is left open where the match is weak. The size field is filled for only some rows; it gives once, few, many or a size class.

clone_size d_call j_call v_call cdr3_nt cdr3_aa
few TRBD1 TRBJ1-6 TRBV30 TGTGCCTGTACCAGGGGGGCGGCACCCCTCCACTTT CACTRGAAPLHF
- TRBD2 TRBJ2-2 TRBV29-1 TGCAGCGTTGTCCCTAGCGGGAACACCGGGGAGCTGTTTTTT CSVVPSGNTGELFF
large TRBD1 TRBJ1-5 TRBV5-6 TGTGCCAGCAGCTTGACAGGGGCGGACAATCAGCCCCAGCATTTT CASSLTGADNQPQHF
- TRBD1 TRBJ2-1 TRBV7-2 TGTGCCAGCAGCGAGGACAGGGGGACCTACAATGAGCAGTTCTTC CASSEDRGTYNEQFF
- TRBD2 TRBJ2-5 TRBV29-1 TGCAGCGGCCAGACTAGCGGGGGGGCTGAGACCCAGTACTTC CSGQTSGGAETQYF
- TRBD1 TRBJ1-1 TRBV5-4 TGTGCCAGCAGCGGGGACAGGGTTGAAGCTTTCTTT CASSGDRVEAFF
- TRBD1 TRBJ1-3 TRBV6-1 TGTGCCAGCAGTCTTGACAGGGGCTCTGGAAGCACCATATATTTT CASSLDRGSGSTIYF
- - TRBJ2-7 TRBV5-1 TGCGCCAGCAGCTTGGACATTTACGAGCAGTACTTC CASSLDIYEQYF
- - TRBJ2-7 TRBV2 TGTGCCAGCGGGGGGTCTTACTACGAGCAGTACTTC CASGGSYYEQYF
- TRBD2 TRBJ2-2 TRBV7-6 TGTGCCAGCAGCTTAGGGGCCGGGGGGGCGAACACCGGGGAGCTGTTTTTT CASSLGAGGANTGELFF
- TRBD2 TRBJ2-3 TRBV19 TGTGCCAGTAGTATCACTAGCGGGGGGGCCGCGGTAACAGATACGCAGTATTTT CASSITSGGAAVTDTQYF
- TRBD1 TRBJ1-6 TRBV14 TGTGCCAGCAGCCAAGGGACAGGGGCCTACGGTTCACCCCTCCACTTT CASSQGTGAYGSPLHF
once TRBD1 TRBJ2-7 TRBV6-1 TGTGCCAGCAGCCCAAGGGACAGGGGCCGAGGCGAGCAGTACTTC CASSPRDRGRGEQYF
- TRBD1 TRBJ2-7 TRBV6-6 TGTGCCAGCAGTGACTCGGGACAGGGTTACGAGCAGTACTTT CASSDSGQGYEQYF
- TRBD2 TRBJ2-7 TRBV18 TGTGCCAGCTCACCTGGACTAGCGGGGGTCGAGCAGTACTTC CASSPGLAGVEQYF
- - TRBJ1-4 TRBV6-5 TGTGCCAGCAGTTTTGGCCAGTCTAATGAAAAACTGTTTTTT CASSFGQSNEKLFF
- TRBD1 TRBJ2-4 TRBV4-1 TGCGCCAGCAGCCAGCCGACAGGGGAAAACATTCAGTACTTC CASSQPTGENIQYF
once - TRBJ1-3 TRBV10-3 TGTGCCATCAGTGAGGATCGCAGCTCTGGAAACACCATATATTTT CAISEDRSSGNTIYF
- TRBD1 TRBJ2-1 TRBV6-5 TGTGCCAGCAGTAACCCGGGACAGGGGGCCAATGAGCAGTTCTTC CASSNPGQGANEQFF